These 10 T cell receptor beta chains were all obtained from the same sample, sequenced in a study of blood T cell repertoires in COVID-19. Method: immunoSEQ multiplex PCR; TCRdb's copy keeps in-frame clones and lacks some. The sample consists of about 25,000 clones, roughly nine tenths of them appearing once. The specimen sequenced was peripheral blood. Receptor source: a human donor with active COVID-19. The donor label of this sample is uncertain.

The chain links TRBV7-9 to TRBJ1-2, with TRBD1 matching over 8 bases. Germline V gene lookup returns CDR1 SEHNR and CDR2 FQNEAQ (reference sequence). CDR3 length equals 14 residues. J gave up 3 bases and V 5 bases, and 5 bases lay outside the gene matches. The CDR3, as DNA: TGTGCCAGCAGCCCACGGACAGGGTACTATGGCTACACCTTC. Translation: CASSPRTGYYGYTF.

The CDR3 nucleotides are TGTGCCAGCAGCTTTGGCACAGATGTCACAGATACGCAGTATTTT. This codes for CASSFGTDVTDTQYF. The chain has TRBV11-3 and TRBJ2-3; D ambiguous. Between the trimmed V and J ends, which lost 3 bases and 2 bases, there was a span of 12 bases. CDR1 is SGHNT, CDR2 YENEEA, per germline. The CDR3 sequence is 15 residues long.

The chain has TRBV14 and TRBJ1-6; D might be TRBD1 (5 bases). Trimming pared 0 bases from V and 5 bases from J, leaving 11 bases between. Germline V gives CDR1 SGHDN, CDR2 FVKESK. This CDR3 has 16 residues. The CDR3 sequence is CASSQDEQGHNSPLHF. The CDR3 DNA sequence: TGTGCCAGCAGCCAAGATGAGCAGGGTCATAATTCACCCCTCCACTTT.

This clone was seen just once. V and J are TRBV14 and TRBJ2-2; 9 bases map to TRBD1. CDR1 SGHDN and CDR2 FVKESK come from the germline V gene. The CDR3 covers 16 residues. Unmatched junction bases numbered 15, after V lost 3 bases and J lost 13 bases. This CDR3 is CASSHRQGVEGARLFF. CDR3 DNA: TGTGCCAGCAGCCACCGACAGGGGGTTGAGGGGGCAAGGCTGTTTTTT.

The rearrangement joins TRBV5-1 to TRBJ2-1, with 7 bases aligning to TRBD2. Germline assignment: CDR1 SGHRS and CDR2 YFSETQ. V was clipped by 0 bases and J by 6 bases; unmatched bases: 6. This CDR3 comprises 15 residues. The CDR3 DNA sequence: TGCGCCAGCAGCTTGGCCGGCGGGAGTGGCAATGAGCAGTTCTTC. Its protein product is CASSLAGGSGNEQFF.

The chain has TRBV30 and TRBJ2-4; no definite D call. This CDR3 region has 13 residues. V gave up 1 base and J gave up 2 bases, with 6 bases separating them. Germline assignment: CDR1 GTSNPN and CDR2 SVGIG (reference sequence). The CDR3 reads CAWSALSKNIQYF. The CDR3 DNA follows: TGTGCCTGGAGTGCCCTTTCCAAAAACATTCAGTACTTC.

This clone is classed as medium-sized (0.01 to 0.1%). The chain combines TRBV6-2 or TRBV6-3 with TRBJ1-5; the D gene is possibly TRBD1 (6 bases). The germline V gene encodes CDR1 MNHEY and CDR2 SVGEGT. The CDR3 runs 15 residues. Trimming removed 2 bases at V and 3 bases at J, with 11 bases between. This chain's CDR3 is CASSYVGGANQPQHF. CDR3 nucleotides: TGTGCCAGCAGTTACGTTGGGGGGGCCAATCAGCCCCAGCATTTT.

V is TRBV6-5 and J is TRBJ2-7; possible D gene TRBD1, 6 bases. The ends were cut back, 4 bases at V and 5 bases at J, with 15 bases in the middle. Germline CDR1 and CDR2: MNHEY and SVGAGI. The CDR3 loop spans 14 amino acids. The CDR3 spells CASSLYREGDEQYF. In DNA form, the CDR3 reads TGTGCCAGCAGTTTATACAGGGAAGGGGACGAGCAGTACTTC.

The genes are TRBV5-1 and TRBJ2-7; TRBD2 aligns across 7 bases. V was clipped by 4 bases and J by 4 bases; unmatched bases: 5. Germline CDR1 reads SGHRS; CDR2 reads YFSETQ. The CDR3 is 13 residues long. The CDR3 DNA reads as TGCGCCAGCAGCGTGGGAGGGAGTTACGAGCAGTACTTC. As protein: CASSVGGSYEQYF.

About this clone: This sample includes further DNA sequences coding for the same CDR3. The V gene is TRBV7-9, the J gene TRBJ2-7; 10 positions agree with TRBD2. This CDR3 is 15 amino acids long. Germline values: CDR1 SEHNR, CDR2 FQNEAQ (reference sequence). Losses at the gene ends were 2 bases for V and 4 bases for J; bases not matched to a gene: 5. Written as DNA, the CDR3 is TGTGCCAGCAGCTTAACAGCGGGAGGGCCATACGAGCAGTACTTC. Translation: CASSLTAGGPYEQYF. The whole variable domain, remainder taken from reference TRBV7-9 and TRBJ2-7, is DTGVSQNPRHKITKRGQNVTFRCDPISEHNRLYWYRQTLGQGPEFLTYFQNEAQLEKSRLLSDRFSAERPKGSFSTLEIQRTEQGDSAMYLCASSLTAGGPYEQYFGPGTRLTVT.